Listed below are T cell receptor beta chains from one sample, sequenced in a study of T-cell memory formation after mild COVID-19. TCRdb fed the 5' RACE reads into MiXCR, producing one record per CDR3 protein. Among around 200,000 distinct CDR3 sequences listed, 8% to 11% were seen once. The sample consisted of PBMCs or a T cell subset sorted from them (not recorded which). The receptors stem from a young man who had mild COVID-19 (a few samples of this study predate the infection). Cell type and time point are not known. Each CDR3 is given with its conserved first and last residue. A D gene is named only where the DNA matches it firmly. Rows give clone size only sometimes, using once, few, many, or a class for an expanded clone.

clone_size	j_call	d_call	v_call	cdr3_aa	cdr3_nt
NA	TRBJ1-2	NA	TRBV5-1	CASRTTIRQENYGYTF	TGCGCCAGCCGGACCACTATAAGACAGGAGAACTATGGCTACACCTTC
once	TRBJ1-2	TRBD1	TRBV27	CASRRRTGMADYGYTF	TGTGCCAGCAGAAGAAGGACAGGGATGGCTGACTATGGCTACACCTTC
few	TRBJ1-6	NA	TRBV5-1	CASSPRTAEDSPLHF	TGCGCCAGCAGCCCCAGGACGGCGGAGGATTCACCCCTCCACTTT
NA	TRBJ1-6	NA	TRBV6-5	CASSIRSGNSPLHF	TGTGCCAGCAGTATAAGATCAGGGAATTCACCCCTCCACTTT
many	TRBJ2-2	NA	TRBV2	CARAGGGTGELFF	TGTGCCAGAGCCGGGGGTGGCACCGGGGAGCTGTTTTTT
NA	TRBJ1-1	TRBD1	TRBV20-1	CSAYRTGGVATEAFF	TGCAGTGCTTACCGGACAGGGGGGGTTGCCACTGAAGCTTTCTTT
few	TRBJ2-3	NA	TRBV27	CASAQIRGTSTDTQYF	TGTGCCAGCGCTCAAATCCGGGGGACTAGCACAGATACGCAGTATTTT
NA	TRBJ1-1	NA	TRBV9	CASSAQMNTEAFF	TGTGCCAGCAGCGCGCAGATGAACACTGAAGCTTTCTTT
NA	TRBJ1-6	NA	TRBV7-2	CASSSGTRYNSPLHF	TGTGCCAGCAGCTCCGGGACTCGCTATAATTCACCCCTCCACTTT
medium-sized	TRBJ2-3	NA	TRBV7-2	CASSPIVGTDTQYF	TGTGCCAGCAGCCCTATAGTGGGGACAGATACGCAGTATTTT
few	TRBJ2-1	NA	TRBV7-2	CASSLEGPSVDEQFF	TGTGCCAGCAGCTTAGAGGGACCTTCCGTGGATGAGCAGTTCTTC
NA	TRBJ2-1	TRBD1	TRBV5-1	CASSLSPTGINYNEQFF	TGCGCCAGCAGCTTGAGTCCGACAGGGATTAACTACAATGAGCAGTTCTTC
many	TRBJ1-1	TRBD1	TRBV7-2	CASSPIGVDRGGEAFF	TGTGCCAGCAGCCCGATAGGGGTGGACAGGGGAGGGGAAGCTTTCTTT
NA	TRBJ1-5	NA	TRBV7-2	CASSRWTAANQPQHF	TGTGCCAGCAGCCGATGGACGGCGGCCAATCAGCCCCAGCATTTT
NA	TRBJ2-2	NA	TRBV12-3/TRBV12-4	CASSFQENGELFF	TGTGCCAGCAGTTTTCAGGAGAACGGGGAGCTGTTTTTT
NA	TRBJ2-3	NA	TRBV5-1	CASSLGQGYTDTQYF	TGCGCCAGCAGCTTGGGGCAGGGATACACAGATACGCAGTATTTT
NA	TRBJ2-1	TRBD2	TRBV7-2	CASSLVGEGEQFF	TGTGCCAGCAGCTTAGTGGGGGAGGGGGAGCAGTTCTTC
NA	TRBJ1-1	NA	TRBV5-1	CASSSTRGDTEAFF	TGCGCCAGCAGTTCAACTCGTGGTGACACTGAAGCTTTCTTT
NA	TRBJ2-6	NA	TRBV5-6	CASSLAPELASGANVLTF	TGTGCCAGCAGCTTGGCCCCCGAGTTGGCCTCTGGGGCCAACGTCCTGACTTTC
NA	TRBJ1-1	TRBD1	TRBV20-1	CSARDPNRDRDTEAFF	TGCAGTGCTAGAGATCCAAACCGGGACAGAGACACTGAAGCTTTCTTT
many	TRBJ2-1	NA	TRBV6-2/TRBV6-3	CASSPWDVAYNEQFF	TGTGCCAGCAGTCCCTGGGACGTGGCCTACAATGAGCAGTTCTTC
NA	TRBJ1-5	NA	TRBV7-2	CASSLMEINSNQPQHF	TGTGCCAGCAGCTTAATGGAGATTAATAGCAATCAGCCCCAGCATTTT
NA	TRBJ2-3	NA	TRBV4-1	CASSQDGSSDQGASTDTQYF	TGCGCCAGCAGCCAAGACGGGAGTTCAGATCAGGGAGCTAGCACAGATACGCAGTATTTT
NA	TRBJ2-1	NA	TRBV6-2/TRBV6-3	CASRKTGRGVINEQFF	TGTGCCAGCAGAAAAACAGGGAGGGGGGTTATTAATGAGCAGTTCTTC
NA	TRBJ2-3	TRBD2	TRBV7-3	CASSFSGGAGDTQYF	TGTGCCAGCAGCTTTAGCGGGGGGGCCGGGGATACGCAGTATTTT
many	TRBJ2-3	TRBD1	TRBV5-1	CASSLAPDRVGTDTQYF	TGCGCCAGCAGCTTGGCCCCGGACAGGGTTGGCACAGATACGCAGTATTTT
few	TRBJ2-5	NA	TRBV6-1	CASRRGPQETQYF	TGTGCCAGCAGGCGGGGTCCGCAAGAGACCCAGTACTTC
once	TRBJ1-5	NA	TRBV5-1	CASSLIPGDQPQHF	TGCGCCAGCAGCCTTATACCCGGCGACCAGCCCCAGCATTTT
many	TRBJ2-2	NA	TRBV7-6	CASSLPVNTGELFF	TGTGCCAGCAGCTTACCCGTCAACACCGGGGAGCTGTTTTTT
NA	TRBJ1-1	TRBD1	TRBV5-1	CASSLDPQGANTEAFF	TGCGCCAGCAGCTTGGATCCCCAGGGGGCGAACACTGAAGCTTTCTTT
NA	TRBJ2-5	TRBD2	TRBV18	CASSGGSQETQYF	TGTGCCAGCTCGGGGGGGAGTCAAGAGACCCAGTACTTC
few	TRBJ2-7	NA	TRBV5-4	CASAGATRGEQYF	TGTGCCAGCGCCGGAGCCACTCGAGGGGAGCAGTACTTC
few	TRBJ2-7	TRBD2	TRBV10-1	CASSGGLAYEQYF	TGCGCCAGCTCAGGAGGACTAGCCTACGAGCAGTACTTC
NA	TRBJ2-5	TRBD2	TRBV4-2	CASSLVTAGSQETQYF	TGTGCCAGCAGCCTGGTTACAGCGGGGTCCCAAGAGACCCAGTACTTC
many	TRBJ1-1	NA	TRBV12-3/TRBV12-4	CASSNLPGTEAFF	TGTGCCAGCAGTAACCTTCCCGGCACTGAAGCTTTCTTT
NA	TRBJ1-2	NA	TRBV4-2	CASCQDSGYGYTF	TGTGCCAGCTGCCAGGACAGCGGATATGGCTACACCTTC
NA	TRBJ2-1	NA	TRBV5-1	CASSLGLTNNEQFF	TGCGCCAGCAGCTTGGGGCTGACGAACAATGAGCAGTTCTTC